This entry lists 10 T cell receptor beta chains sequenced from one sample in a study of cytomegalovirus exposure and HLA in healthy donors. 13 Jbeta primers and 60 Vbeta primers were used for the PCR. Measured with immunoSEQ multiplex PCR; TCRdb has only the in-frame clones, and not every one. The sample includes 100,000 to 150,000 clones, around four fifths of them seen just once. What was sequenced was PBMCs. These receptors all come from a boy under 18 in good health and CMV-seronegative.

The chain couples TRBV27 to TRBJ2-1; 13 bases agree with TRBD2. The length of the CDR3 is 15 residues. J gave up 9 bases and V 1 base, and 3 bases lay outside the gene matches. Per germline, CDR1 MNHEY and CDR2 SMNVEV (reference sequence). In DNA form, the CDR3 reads TGTGCCAGCAGTTTATTACTAGCGGGAGGGGCTGAGCAGTTCTTC. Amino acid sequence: CASSLLLAGGAEQFF.

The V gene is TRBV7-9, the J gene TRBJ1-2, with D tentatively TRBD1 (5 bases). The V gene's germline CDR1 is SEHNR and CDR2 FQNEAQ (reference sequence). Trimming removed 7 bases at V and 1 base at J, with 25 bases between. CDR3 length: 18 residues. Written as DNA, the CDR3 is TGTGCCAGCATTTTATGGGGCGCCGGACATTTTAATAACTATGGCTACACCTTC. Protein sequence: CASILWGAGHFNNYGYTF.

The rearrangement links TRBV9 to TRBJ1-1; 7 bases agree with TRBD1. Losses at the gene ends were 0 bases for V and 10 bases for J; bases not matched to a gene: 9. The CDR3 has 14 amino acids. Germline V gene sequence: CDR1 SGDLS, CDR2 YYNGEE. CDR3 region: CASSVGGTAPGAFF. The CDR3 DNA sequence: TGTGCCAGCAGCGTAGGGGGGACAGCCCCTGGAGCTTTCTTT.

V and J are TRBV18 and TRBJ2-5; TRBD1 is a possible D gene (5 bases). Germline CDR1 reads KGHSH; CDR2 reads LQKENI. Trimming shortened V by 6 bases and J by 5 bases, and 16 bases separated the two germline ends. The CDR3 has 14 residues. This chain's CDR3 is CASSRGRGAETQYF. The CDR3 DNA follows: TGTGCCAGCTCCCGTGGAAGGGGCGCGGAGACCCAGTACTTC.

CDR3 bases: TGTGCCAGCAGCTTAGGAGGGGGGGAATTTATTCACACTGAAGCTTTCTTT. Amino acid sequence: CASSLGGGEFIHTEAFF. V usage is TRBV7-9 and J usage is TRBJ1-1; D is possibly TRBD1 (6 bases). Germline V lookup: CDR1 SEHNR, CDR2 FQNEAQ (reference sequence). The CDR3 is 17 amino acids. The germline V and J ends were trimmed by 1 base and 3 bases, with 18 bases remaining between them. Based on the CDR3 plus reference TRBV7-9 and TRBJ1-1, the full variable domain is DTGVSQNPRHKITKRGQNVTFRCDPISEHNRLYWYRQTLGQGPEFLTYFQNEAQLEKSRLLSDRFSAERPKGSFSTLEIQRTEQGDSAMYLCASSLGGGEFIHTEAFFGQGTRLTVV.

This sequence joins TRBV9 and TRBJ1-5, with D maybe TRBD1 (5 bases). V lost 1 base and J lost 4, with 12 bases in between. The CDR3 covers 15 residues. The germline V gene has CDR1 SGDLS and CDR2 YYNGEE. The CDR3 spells CASSVTGGSNQPQHF. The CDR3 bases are TGTGCCAGCAGCGTAACAGGAGGGTCTAATCAGCCCCAGCATTTT.

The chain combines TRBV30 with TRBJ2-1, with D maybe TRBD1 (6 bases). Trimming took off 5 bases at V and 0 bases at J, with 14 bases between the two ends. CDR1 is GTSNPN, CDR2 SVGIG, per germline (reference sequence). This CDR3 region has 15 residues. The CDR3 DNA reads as TGTGCCTGGGACAGGCCCCGGCTCTCCTACAATGAGCAGTTCTTC. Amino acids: CAWDRPRLSYNEQFF. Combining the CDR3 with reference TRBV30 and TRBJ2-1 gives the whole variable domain SQTIHQWPATLVQPVGSPLSLECTVEGTSNPNLYWYRQAAGRGLQLLFYSVGIGQISSEVPQNLSASRPQDRQFILSSKKLLLSDSGFYLCAWDRPRLSYNEQFFGPGTRLTVL.

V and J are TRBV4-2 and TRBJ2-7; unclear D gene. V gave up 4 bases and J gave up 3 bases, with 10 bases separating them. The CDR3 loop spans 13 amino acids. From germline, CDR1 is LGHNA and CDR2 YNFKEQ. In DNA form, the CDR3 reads TGTGCCAGCAGCCCCCCGTCGGGCTACGAGCAGTACTTC. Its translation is CASSPPSGYEQYF.

DNA for the CDR3: TGCGCCAGCAGTACCGGGACAGGGGGAGGGTCTGGGGCCAACGTCCTGACTTTC. This codes for CASSTGTGGGSGANVLTF. This chain joins TRBV5-1 and TRBJ2-6, with 11 bases identical to TRBD1. The CDR3 is made up of 18 amino acids. Trimming took 5 bases from V and 1 from J; bases not matched to a gene: 8. Germline-derived CDR1 and CDR2 are SGHRS and YFSETQ.

The CDR3 loop reads CAWSVEGESYGYTF. The CDR3 DNA is TGTGCCTGGAGTGTAGAGGGAGAAAGCTATGGCTACACCTTC. The chain carries TRBV30 and TRBJ1-2; D not certain. Germline-derived CDR1 and CDR2 are GTSNPN and SVGIG (reference sequence). The CDR3 runs 14 residues. Trimming cost V 0 bases and J 4 bases, with 12 bases left between them.